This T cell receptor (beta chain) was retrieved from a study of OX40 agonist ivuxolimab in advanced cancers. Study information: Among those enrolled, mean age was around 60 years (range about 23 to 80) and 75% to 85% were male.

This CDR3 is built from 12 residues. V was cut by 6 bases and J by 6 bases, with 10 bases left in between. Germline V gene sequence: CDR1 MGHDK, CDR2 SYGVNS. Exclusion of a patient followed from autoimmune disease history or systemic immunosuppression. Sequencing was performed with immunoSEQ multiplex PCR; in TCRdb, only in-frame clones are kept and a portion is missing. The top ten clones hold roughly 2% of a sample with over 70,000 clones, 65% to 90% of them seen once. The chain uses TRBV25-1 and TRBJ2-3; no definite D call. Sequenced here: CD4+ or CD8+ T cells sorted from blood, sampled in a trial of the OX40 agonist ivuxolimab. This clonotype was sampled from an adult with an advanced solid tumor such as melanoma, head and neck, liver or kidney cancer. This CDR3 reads CASSGPRDTQYF. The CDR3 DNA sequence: TGTGCCAGCAGCGGTCCGAGGGATACGCAGTATTTT.